These 24 T cell receptor beta chains came from one sample sequenced in a study of STAT5B mutations in CD4+ large granular lymphocyte leukemia. This table comes from immunoSEQ multiplex PCR, and its TCRdb copy is limited to in-frame clones, with some not included. The table records 20,000 or so clones, roughly 79% of them present only once. Sequenced sample: CD4+ T cells from blood buffy coats. The receptors derive from a human donor in good health.

This clone was observed a handful of times. The chain is built from TRBV5-8 and TRBJ1-5; D is unclear. Trimming shortened V by 5 bases and J by 2 bases, and 11 bases separated the two germline ends. The CDR3 has 14 residues. Germline V gene lookup returns CDR1 SGHTS and CDR2 YDEGEE. The CDR3 reads CASRRRGGNQPQHF. The CDR3 DNA is TGTGCCAGCAGGCGACGTGGGGGCAATCAGCCCCAGCATTTT. Complete variable domain (other parts from reference TRBV5-8 and TRBJ1-5): EAGVTQSPTHLIKTRGQQATLRCSPISGHTSVYWYQQALGLGLQFLLWYDEGEERNRGNFPPRFSGRQFPNYSSELNVNALELEDSALYLCASRRRGGNQPQHFGDGTRLSIL.

This clone was observed a few times. The rearrangement joins TRBV28 to TRBJ1-5; D uncertain. Germline V CDR1 and CDR2: MDHEN, SYDVKM. V was trimmed by 7 bases and J by 4 bases, leaving 17 bases between them. The CDR3 runs to 15 residues. CDR3 sequence (DNA): TGTGCCAGCAACCCGACGGGGAATCGAAATCAGCCCCAGCATTTT. Residues: CASNPTGNRNQPQHF.

The chain combines TRBV7-2 with TRBJ2-2, with D hard to call. Trimming took 6 bases from V and 4 from J, leaving 12 bases between them. Germline V gives CDR1 SGHTA, CDR2 FQGNSA. This CDR3 region has 14 residues. CDR3 sequence (DNA): TGTGCCAGCAGTCAAAGTAAAGGCACCGGGGAGCTGTTTTTT. Translation: CASSQSKGTGELFF.

The CDR3 is CASSEEGSETQYF. The CDR3 DNA is TGTGCCAGCAGTGAGGAGGGGTCAGAGACCCAGTACTTC. The chain couples TRBV2 to TRBJ2-5; a possible D gene is TRBD2 (6 bases). V was shortened by 3 bases and J by 4 bases, with 9 bases between the two germline ends. The germline CDR1 and CDR2 sequences are SNHLY and FYNNEI. This CDR3 is 13 amino acids long.

The J gene is TRBJ2-7, the V gene TRBV7-3; 7 bases align to TRBD1. Looked up from germline, CDR1 is SGHTA and CDR2 is FQGTGA. V dropped 5 bases and J dropped 6; count of bases not matched to a gene: 7. The CDR3 loop spans 13 amino acids. Here the CDR3 reads CASSQTGKGEQYF. CDR3 nucleotides: TGTGCCAGCAGCCAGACAGGGAAGGGCGAGCAGTACTTC.

The chain carries TRBV19 and TRBJ2-1; 9 positions match TRBD2. Germline CDR1 LNHDA, CDR2 SQIVND (reference sequence). The trim removed 5 bases at V and 1 base at J, leaving 9 bases unmatched. This CDR3 has 17 amino acids. Written as DNA, the CDR3 is TGTGCCAGTAGTCCCTGGTCTAGCGGGAATTCCTACAATGAGCAGTTCTTC. Translated: CASSPWSSGNSYNEQFF.

This chain connects TRBV6-6 to TRBJ1-6; D remains unclear. The CDR3 is made up of 16 amino acids. V lost 8 bases and J lost 0, with 14 bases in between. Germline lookup yields CDR1 MNHNY and CDR2 SVGAGI (reference sequence). In DNA form, the CDR3 reads TGTGCCAGCGCAATGGACGGCAGCTCCTATAATTCACCCCTCCACTTT. Translated, it gives CASAMDGSSYNSPLHF.

The V and J genes are TRBV6-6 and TRBJ1-1; D unclear. CDR1 is MNHNY and CDR2 is SVGAGI in the germline V gene (reference sequence). Trimming left V 2 bases short and J 1 base short, with 8 bases between. The CDR3 consists of 14 residues. The CDR3 reads CASSYNLQNTEAFF. Here the CDR3 DNA reads TGTGCCAGCAGTTACAATCTTCAGAACACTGAAGCTTTCTTT.

The chain carries TRBV5-1 and TRBJ2-6; D is unclear. The ends were cut back, 3 bases at V and 0 bases at J, with 7 bases in the middle. This CDR3 comprises 15 residues. The germline gives CDR1 SGHRS, CDR2 YFSETQ. CDR3 loop: CASSSQSSGANVLTF. CDR3 sequence (DNA): TGCGCCAGCAGCTCACAGAGCTCTGGGGCCAACGTCCTGACTTTC.

The chain combines TRBV10-3 with TRBJ2-3; 10 bases align to TRBD1. CDR3 length: 14 residues. V trimming: 10 bases; J trimming: 5 bases; junction bases outside the gene matches: 9. The V gene's germline CDR1 is ENHRY and CDR2 SYGVKD. CDR3 residues: CATRTGGRGDTQYF. The CDR3, as DNA: TGTGCCACCCGGACAGGGGGGCGAGGAGATACGCAGTATTTT.

CDR3 nucleotides: TGTGCCACCAGCAGAGATTGGGACAATGAGCAGTTCTTC. Protein: CATSRDWDNEQFF. This chain connects TRBV15 to TRBJ2-1; D is unclear. Trimming shortened V by 0 bases and J by 5 bases, and 5 bases separated the two germline ends. CDR1 is LNHNV and CDR2 is YYDKDF in the germline V gene (reference sequence). The CDR3 is made up of 13 amino acids. Filled out from reference TRBV15 and TRBJ2-1, the complete variable domain reads DAMVIQNPRYQVTQFGKPVTLSCSQTLNHNVMYWYQQKSSQAPKLLFHYYDKDFNNEADTPDNFQSRRPNTSFCFLDIRSPGLGDTAMYLCATSRDWDNEQFFGPGTRLTVL.

A single count supports this clone. The chain combines TRBV5-1 with TRBJ1-6, with D possibly being TRBD1 (6 bases). The V end lost 2 bases, the J end lost 5 bases, and 11 bases lay between the germline ends. Germline V CDR1 and CDR2: SGHRS, YFSETQ. The CDR3 loop spans 15 amino acids. CDR3 protein: CASSLQGRDNSPLHF. The DNA for the CDR3 is TGCGCCAGCAGCTTACAGGGTCGAGATAATTCACCCCTCCACTTT.

The rearrangement joins TRBV4-2 to TRBJ2-1; 7 nucleotides agree with TRBD2. Germline lookup yields CDR1 LGHNA and CDR2 YNFKEQ. J gave up 2 bases and V 0 bases, and 4 bases lay outside the gene matches. There are 16 residues in the CDR3. The CDR3 sequence: CASSQESSGTYNEQFF. Written as DNA, the CDR3 is TGTGCCAGCAGCCAAGAATCTAGCGGCACCTACAATGAGCAGTTCTTC.

The chain joins TRBV7-2 to TRBJ2-5; D is perhaps TRBD1 (6 bases). Trimming stripped 2 bases from V and 4 bases from J, with 14 bases between. Germline-derived CDR1 and CDR2 are SGHTA and FQGNSA. This CDR3 region has 15 residues. CDR3 coding DNA: TGTGCCAGCAGCTTAAACACAGGGATGGGAGAGACCCAGTACTTC. It is translated as CASSLNTGMGETQYF.

V gene TRBV2 combines with J gene TRBJ2-5; TRBD2 agrees at 15 bases. Germline CDR1 SNHLY, CDR2 FYNNEI. The CDR3 sequence is 19 residues long. J was trimmed by 0 bases and V by 2 bases; bases with no gene match: 7. CDR3 loop: CASSERGGTSGRNQETQYF. In DNA, the CDR3 is TGTGCCAGCAGTGAAAGAGGAGGGACTAGCGGGAGGAACCAAGAGACCCAGTACTTC.

This rearrangement joins TRBV4-1 to TRBJ2-5, with D possibly matching TRBD2 (8 bases). V was clipped by 0 bases and J by 4 bases, with 27 bases between them. The V gene's germline CDR1 is MGHRA and CDR2 YSYEKL. The CDR3 sequence is 20 residues long. Here the CDR3 DNA reads TGCGCCAGCAGCCAAGATCTTAGCCTAGCGGGCCGGCAGGGGGGAGAGACCCAGTACTTC. This codes for CASSQDLSLAGRQGGETQYF.

CDR3 sequence (DNA): TGCGCCAGCAGCCAAGGGTGGAGCGGGGGGGCCACAGATACGCAGTATTTT. This codes for CASSQGWSGGATDTQYF. V usage is TRBV4-1 and J usage is TRBJ2-3, with 10 bases fitting TRBD2. Germline V gives CDR1 MGHRA, CDR2 YSYEKL. Germline trimming cut 1 base from V and 2 bases from J; bases unmatched to any gene: 6. The CDR3 spans 17 residues.

This clone was observed a handful of times. The rearrangement joins TRBV5-1 to TRBJ1-6; 7 nucleotides line up with TRBD1. After removal of 4 bases from V and 7 bases from J, the junction contained 5 bases not matched to a gene. The CDR3 is 14 amino acids. Germline CDR1 SGHRS, CDR2 YFSETQ. Here the CDR3 reads CASSRDRQNSPLHF. The DNA of the CDR3 is TGCGCCAGCAGCCGGGACAGACAAAATTCACCCCTCCACTTT.

The chain couples TRBV4-3 to TRBJ1-4, with D possibly being TRBD1 (6 bases). Trimming left V 0 bases short and J 0 bases short, with 14 bases between. CDR1 LGHNA and CDR2 YSLEER come from the germline V gene. CDR3 length: 18 residues. The CDR3 loop is CASSQDIQGITTNEKLFF. CDR3 DNA: TGCGCCAGCAGCCAAGATATCCAGGGGATTACAACTAATGAAAAACTGTTTTTT.

This clone was detected once. The V gene is TRBV5-1, the J gene TRBJ2-7; 7 bases are a match to TRBD1. V trimming: 0 bases; J trimming: 2 bases; junction bases outside the gene matches: 2. The V gene's germline CDR1 is SGHRS and CDR2 YFSETQ. The CDR3 is made up of 14 amino acids. The CDR3 loop is CASSLGTGTYEQYF. The CDR3 region has the DNA TGCGCCAGCAGCTTGGGGACAGGTACCTACGAGCAGTACTTC.

V gene TRBV7-8 combines with J gene TRBJ1-1; perhaps TRBD1 as D (6 bases). V lost 5 bases, J lost 4 bases, and 11 bases lay in between. The CDR3 extends over 13 amino acids. Germline-derived CDR1 and CDR2 are SGHVS and FQNEAQ. CDR3 in amino acids: CASSLRGSTEAFF. The CDR3 nucleotides are TGTGCCAGCAGCCTCAGGGGCAGCACTGAAGCTTTCTTT.

The chain has TRBV5-1 and TRBJ2-3, with D maybe TRBD1 (6 bases). Germline V gene sequence: CDR1 SGHRS, CDR2 YFSETQ. Trimming left V 2 bases short and J 2 bases short, with 9 bases between. The CDR3 extends over 14 amino acids. The CDR3 here is CASSFDRSTDTQYF. CDR3 bases: TGCGCCAGCAGCTTCGACAGGTCCACAGATACGCAGTATTTT.

The chain recombines TRBV6-1 with TRBJ1-1; D uncertain. This CDR3 is built from 17 residues. V lost 0 bases, J lost 4 bases, and 18 bases lay in between. CDR1 and CDR2 (germline): MNHNS, SASEGT. The CDR3 DNA sequence: TGTGCCAGCAGTGAAGCATCTGTTACGTGGTACTTCACTGAAGCTTTCTTT. It yields the protein CASSEASVTWYFTEAFF.

With respect to this clone: Other DNA sequences in this sample translate to the same CDR3. The gene calls are TRBV5-1 and TRBJ2-5, with D perhaps matching TRBD1 or TRBD2 (5 bases each). CDR1 and CDR2 (germline): SGHRS, YFSETQ. This CDR3 is built from 13 residues. V was clipped by 0 bases and J by 3 bases, with 6 bases between them. The CDR3 nucleotides read TGCGCCAGCAGCTTGGTGGGGGAAGAGACCCAGTACTTC. It yields the protein CASSLVGEETQYF. Complete variable domain (other parts from reference TRBV5-1 and TRBJ2-5): KAGVTQTPRYLIKTRGQQVTLSCSPISGHRSVSWYQQTPGQGLQFLFEYFSETQRNKGNFPGRFSGRQFSNSRSEMNVSTLELGDSALYLCASSLVGEETQYFGPGTRLLVL.